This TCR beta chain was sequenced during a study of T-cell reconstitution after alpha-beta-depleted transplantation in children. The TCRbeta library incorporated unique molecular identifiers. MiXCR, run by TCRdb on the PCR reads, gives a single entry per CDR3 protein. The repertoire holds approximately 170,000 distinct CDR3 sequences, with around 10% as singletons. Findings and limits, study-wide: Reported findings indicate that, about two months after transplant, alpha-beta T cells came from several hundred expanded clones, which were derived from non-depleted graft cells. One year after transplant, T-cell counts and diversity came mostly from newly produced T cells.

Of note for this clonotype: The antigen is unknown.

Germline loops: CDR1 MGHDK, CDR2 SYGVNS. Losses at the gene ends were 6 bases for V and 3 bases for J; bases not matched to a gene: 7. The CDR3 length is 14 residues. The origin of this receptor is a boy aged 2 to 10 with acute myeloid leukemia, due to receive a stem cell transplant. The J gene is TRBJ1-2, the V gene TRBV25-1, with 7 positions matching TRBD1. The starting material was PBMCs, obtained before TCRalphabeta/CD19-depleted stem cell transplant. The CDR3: CASSPPTGDYGYTF. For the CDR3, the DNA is TGTGCCAGCAGCCCCCCCACAGGGGACTATGGCTACACCTTC.